This T cell receptor beta chain was obtained from a study of T cells in Graves' hyperthyroidism and ophthalmopathy. Study-level findings and limits: Most clonotypes that expanded in the thyroid above 0.001 also showed up in blood.

The CDR3 region is 18 residues in length, termini included. Germline V gene sequence: CDR1 MGHDK, CDR2 SYGVNS. This clonotype was recorded only once. The antigen remains unidentified. The DNA is left out, because the CDR3 cannot be placed on it with certainty; the CDR3 is given as TCRdb lists it. The CDR3 regions of TCR beta were amplified from RNA transcripts. When the TCR CDR3 underwent first-round RT-PCR, the HTBI primer set was used. TCRdb itself ran the multiplex PCR reads through MiXCR, one entry per CDR3 protein. The table lists 95,000 to 110,000 distinct CDR3 sequences, about 45% of them singletons, with 20% to 30% in the top ten.

Source material: blood. The chain is built from TRBV25-1 and TRBJ2-1; the table's TRBD1 call for D was not verified on the DNA. This receptor was obtained from a man aged 35-49 years with Graves' hyperthyroidism. CDR3 residues: CASSIYLCSGDRGDEQFF.